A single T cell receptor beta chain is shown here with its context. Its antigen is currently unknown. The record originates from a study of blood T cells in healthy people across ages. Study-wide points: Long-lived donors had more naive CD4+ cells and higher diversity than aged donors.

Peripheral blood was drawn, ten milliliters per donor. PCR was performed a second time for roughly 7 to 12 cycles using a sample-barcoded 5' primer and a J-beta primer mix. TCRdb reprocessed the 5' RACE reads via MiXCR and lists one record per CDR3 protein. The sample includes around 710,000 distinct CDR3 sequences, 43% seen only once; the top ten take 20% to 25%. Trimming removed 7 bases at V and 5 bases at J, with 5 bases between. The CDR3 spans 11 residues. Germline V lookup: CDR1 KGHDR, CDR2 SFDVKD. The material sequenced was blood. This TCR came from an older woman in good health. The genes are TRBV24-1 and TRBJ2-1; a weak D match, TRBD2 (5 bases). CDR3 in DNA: TGTGCCACCAGACTAGACAATGAGCAGTTCTTC. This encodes CATRLDNEQFF.